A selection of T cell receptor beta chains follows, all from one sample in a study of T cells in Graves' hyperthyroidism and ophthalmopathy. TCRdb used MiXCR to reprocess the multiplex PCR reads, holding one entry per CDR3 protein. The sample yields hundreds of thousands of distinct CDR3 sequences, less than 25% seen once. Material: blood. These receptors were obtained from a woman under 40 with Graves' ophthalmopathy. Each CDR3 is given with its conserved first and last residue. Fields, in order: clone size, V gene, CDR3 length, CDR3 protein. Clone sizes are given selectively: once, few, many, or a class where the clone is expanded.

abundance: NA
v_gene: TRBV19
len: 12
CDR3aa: CATRDGNYGYTF

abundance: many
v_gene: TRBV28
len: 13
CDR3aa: CASSPNYAYEQYF

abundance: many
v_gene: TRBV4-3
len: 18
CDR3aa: CASSQAFWLAGEKETQYF

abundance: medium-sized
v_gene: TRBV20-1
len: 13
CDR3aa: CSAQSGTDYEQYF

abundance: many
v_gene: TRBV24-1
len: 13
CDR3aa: CATRGPGLYGYTF

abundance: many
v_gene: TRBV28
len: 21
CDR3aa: CASSLWNAGTGVPHSNQPQHF

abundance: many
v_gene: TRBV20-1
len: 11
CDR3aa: CSATGTGGYTF

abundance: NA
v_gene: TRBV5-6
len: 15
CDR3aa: CASSLRLGGQETKYF

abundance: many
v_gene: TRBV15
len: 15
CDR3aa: CATSRDRQGGTEAFF

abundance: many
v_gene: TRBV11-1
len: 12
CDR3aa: CASSLDRLPAFF

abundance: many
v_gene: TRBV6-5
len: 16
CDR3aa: CASSLRGSWGTGELFF

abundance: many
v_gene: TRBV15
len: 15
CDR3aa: CATSSLGTANQPQHF

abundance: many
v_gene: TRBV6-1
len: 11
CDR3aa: CASKQGETQYF

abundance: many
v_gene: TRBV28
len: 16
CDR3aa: CASSYGGAWTEETQYF

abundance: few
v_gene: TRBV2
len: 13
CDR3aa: CATQEWNTGELFF

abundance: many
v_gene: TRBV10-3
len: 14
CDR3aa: CAIKRQQGNTEAFF

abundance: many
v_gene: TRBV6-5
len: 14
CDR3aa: CASSYGFGLETQYF

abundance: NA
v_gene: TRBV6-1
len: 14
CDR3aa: CASSRTGSTYGYTF

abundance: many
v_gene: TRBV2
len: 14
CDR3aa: CASRPRDRGYGYTF

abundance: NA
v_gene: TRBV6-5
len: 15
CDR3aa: CASSFNRGGNTEAFF

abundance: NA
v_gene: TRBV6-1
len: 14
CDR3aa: CASSETGGADTQYF

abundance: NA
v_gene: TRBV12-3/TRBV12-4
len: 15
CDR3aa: CASSARPSSAYEQYF

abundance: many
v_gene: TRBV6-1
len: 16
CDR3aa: CASRRIDRWEGSPLHF

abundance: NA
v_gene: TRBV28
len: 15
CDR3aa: CASSTQSTGGNGYTF

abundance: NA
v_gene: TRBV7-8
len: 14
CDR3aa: CASSETAGGQPQHF

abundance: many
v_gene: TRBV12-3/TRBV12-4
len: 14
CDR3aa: CASTLGTAYYGYTF

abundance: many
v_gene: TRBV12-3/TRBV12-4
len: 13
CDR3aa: CASSLLGTTEAFF

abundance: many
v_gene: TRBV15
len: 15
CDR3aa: CATSRDRTMNTEAFF

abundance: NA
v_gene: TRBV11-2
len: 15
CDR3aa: CASSLEAGTPAEQYF

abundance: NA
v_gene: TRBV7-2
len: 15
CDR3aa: CASSLGSGERETQYF

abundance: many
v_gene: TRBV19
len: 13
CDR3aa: CASSILPNTEAFF

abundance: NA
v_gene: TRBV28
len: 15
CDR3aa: CASRHNDRGRYGYTF

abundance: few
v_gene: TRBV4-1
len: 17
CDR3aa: CASSQWGVGPNTGELFF

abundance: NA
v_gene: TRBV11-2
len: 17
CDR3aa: CASSPIQPGLGGPGYTF